A selection of T cell receptor beta chains follows, all from one sample in a study of tumor-infiltrating lymphocytes in primary liver carcinoma. TCRdb passed the multiplex PCR reads through MiXCR, listing each CDR3 protein once. The sample yields approximately 330,000 distinct CDR3 sequences, less than 70% seen once. Source material: peripheral blood. These receptors came from a man in his forties with primary liver carcinoma and hepatitis B virus infection. The CDR3 runs from the conserved cysteine through the conserved F or W. D genes are given only for firm matches. Only part of the rows carry a size: once, few, many, or a class if the clone is expanded.

>TRBJ2-2|once|TRBV11-2|-
CASSLQYTGELLF
TGTGCCAGCAGTCTACAGTACACCGGGGAGCTGCTTTTT
>TRBJ1-2|-|TRBV6-1|-
CARRDFDYYGYTF
TGTGCCCGTCGGGACTTCGATTACTATGGCTACACCTTC
>TRBJ1-1|-|TRBV12-3/TRBV12-4|-
CASSPQWRNTEAFF
TGTGCCAGCAGTCCCCAGTGGAGGAACACTGAAGCTTTCTTT
>TRBJ2-3|many|TRBV11-2|-
CASSPRPTGTDTQYF
TGTGCCAGCAGCCCCCGCCCAACGGGAACAGATACGCAGTATTTT
>TRBJ1-1|-|TRBV5-4|-
CASSMGQGEAFF
TGTGCCAGCAGCATGGGGCAGGGGGAAGCTTTCTTT
>TRBJ2-1|-|TRBV6-5|-
CARSYALRGEDKQFF
TGTGCCAGAAGTTACGCCCTCCGTGGAGAAGATAAACAGTTCTTC
>TRBJ2-5|-|TRBV29-1|-
CSLVSGDTAQYF
TGCAGCTTGGTATCGGGGGATACAGCCCAGTACTTC
>TRBJ2-7|-|TRBV14|TRBD2
CASSHFMGAGDHQGYEQYF
TGTGCCAGCAGCCACTTTATGGGAGCGGGAGATCATCAAGGGTACGAGCAGTACTTC
>TRBJ2-2|many|TRBV5-4|-
CASSPDSTPGELFF
TGTGCCAGCAGCCCGGATTCAACTCCCGGGGAGCTGTTTTTT
>TRBJ2-7|-|TRBV30|-
CVSRDGYEYEQYF
TGTGTCTCCCGGGACGGGTATGAGTACGAGCAGTACTTC
>TRBJ1-6|-|TRBV12-3/TRBV12-4|-
CASSLGGGPLRF
TGTGCCAGCAGTTTAGGGGGAGGGCCCCTCCGCTTT
>TRBJ1-1|-|TRBV28|TRBD1
CASSFPGGSTEAFF
TGTGCCAGCAGTTTCCCAGGGGGGAGCACTGAAGCTTTCTTT
>TRBJ1-2|-|TRBV6-5|TRBD1
CTSSPTGGNYGYIF
TGTACCAGCAGTCCGACAGGGGGCAACTATGGCTACATCTTC
>TRBJ2-2|once|TRBV11-2|TRBD2
CATSLFTGGNTGELFF
TGTGCCACCAGCTTATTTACGGGAGGCAACACCGGAGAGCTGTTTTTT
>TRBJ1-2|-|TRBV5-8|-
CASSLFQGVYGYTF
TGTGCCAGCAGCTTGTTTCAGGGCGTCTATGGCTACACCTTC
>TRBJ2-7|many|TRBV12-3/TRBV12-4|-
CASSDTESYEQYF
TGTGCCAGCAGTGATACAGAGTCCTACGAGCAGTACTTC
>TRBJ2-5|-|TRBV28|-
CASSYPLGVGETQYF
TGTGCCAGCAGTTACCCGTTGGGGGTGGGAGAGACCCAGTACTTC